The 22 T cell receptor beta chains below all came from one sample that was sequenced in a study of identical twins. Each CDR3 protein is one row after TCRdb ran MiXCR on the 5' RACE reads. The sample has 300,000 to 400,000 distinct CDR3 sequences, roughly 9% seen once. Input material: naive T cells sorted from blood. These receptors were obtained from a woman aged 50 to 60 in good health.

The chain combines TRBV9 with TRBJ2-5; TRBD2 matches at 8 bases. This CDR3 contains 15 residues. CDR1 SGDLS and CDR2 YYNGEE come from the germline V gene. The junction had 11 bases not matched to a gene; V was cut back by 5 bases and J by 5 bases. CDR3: CASSVRGTSGETQYF. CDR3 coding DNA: TGTGCCAGCAGTGTGAGGGGGACTAGTGGTGAGACCCAGTACTTC.

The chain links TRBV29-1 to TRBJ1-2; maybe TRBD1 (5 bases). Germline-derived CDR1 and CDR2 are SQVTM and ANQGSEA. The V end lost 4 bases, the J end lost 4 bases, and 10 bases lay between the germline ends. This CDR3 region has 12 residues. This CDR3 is CSVGGNSYGYTF. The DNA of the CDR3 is TGCAGCGTTGGGGGCAACTCCTATGGCTACACCTTC.

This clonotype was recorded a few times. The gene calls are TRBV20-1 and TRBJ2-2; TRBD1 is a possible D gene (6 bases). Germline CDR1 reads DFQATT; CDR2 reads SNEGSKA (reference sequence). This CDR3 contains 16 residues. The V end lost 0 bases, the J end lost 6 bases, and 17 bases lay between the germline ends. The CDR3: CSARDFRGTTPGELFF. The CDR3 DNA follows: TGCAGTGCTAGAGATTTCAGGGGAACCACACCCGGGGAGCTGTTTTTT.

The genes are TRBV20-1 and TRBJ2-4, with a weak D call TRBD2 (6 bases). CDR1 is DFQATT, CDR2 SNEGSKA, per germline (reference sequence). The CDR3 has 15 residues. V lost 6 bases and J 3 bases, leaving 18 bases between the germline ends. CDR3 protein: CSASRAGLVKNIQYF. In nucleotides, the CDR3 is TGCAGTGCCAGCCGTGCGGGATTGGTCAAAAACATTCAGTACTTC.

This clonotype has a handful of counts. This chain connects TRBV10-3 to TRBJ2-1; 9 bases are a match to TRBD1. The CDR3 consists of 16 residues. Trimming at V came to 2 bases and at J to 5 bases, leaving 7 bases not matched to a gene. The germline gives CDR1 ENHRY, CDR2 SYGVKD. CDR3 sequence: CAISERTGEKDNEQFF. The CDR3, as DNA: TGTGCCATCAGTGAGCGGACAGGGGAAAAGGACAATGAGCAGTTCTTC.

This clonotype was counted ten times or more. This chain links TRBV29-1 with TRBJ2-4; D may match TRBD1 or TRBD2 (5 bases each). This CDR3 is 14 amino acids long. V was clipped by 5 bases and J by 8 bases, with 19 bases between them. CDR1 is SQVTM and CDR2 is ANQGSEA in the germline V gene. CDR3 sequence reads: CSVQTGPSDDIQYF. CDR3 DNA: TGCAGCGTTCAGACGGGGCCATCGGATGACATTCAGTACTTC.

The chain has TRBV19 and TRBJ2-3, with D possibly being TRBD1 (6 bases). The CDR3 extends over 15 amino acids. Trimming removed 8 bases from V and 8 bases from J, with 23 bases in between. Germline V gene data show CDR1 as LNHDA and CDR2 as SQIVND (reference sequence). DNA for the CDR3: TGTGCCAGTGTCGACAGGCGAAGGGCACAGGGTACGCAGTATTTT. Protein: CASVDRRRAQGTQYF.

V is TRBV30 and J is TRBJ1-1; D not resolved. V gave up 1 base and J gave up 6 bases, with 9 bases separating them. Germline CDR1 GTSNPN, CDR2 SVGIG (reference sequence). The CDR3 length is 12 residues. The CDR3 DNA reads TGTGCCTGGAGTGCGCCGAGCCCTGAAGCTTTCTTT. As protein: CAWSAPSPEAFF.

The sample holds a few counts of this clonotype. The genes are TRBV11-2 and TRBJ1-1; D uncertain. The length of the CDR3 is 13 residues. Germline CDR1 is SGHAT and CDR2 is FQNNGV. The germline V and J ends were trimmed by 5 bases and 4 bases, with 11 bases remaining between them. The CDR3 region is CASSPGSFTEAFF. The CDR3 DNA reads TGTGCCAGCAGCCCCGGGTCCTTCACTGAAGCTTTCTTT.

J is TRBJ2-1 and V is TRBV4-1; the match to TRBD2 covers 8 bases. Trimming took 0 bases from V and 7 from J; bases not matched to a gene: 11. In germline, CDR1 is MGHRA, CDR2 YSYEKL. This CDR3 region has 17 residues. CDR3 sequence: CASSQDWASGWSNEQFF. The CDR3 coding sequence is TGCGCCAGCAGCCAAGATTGGGCTAGCGGGTGGTCTAATGAGCAGTTCTTC.

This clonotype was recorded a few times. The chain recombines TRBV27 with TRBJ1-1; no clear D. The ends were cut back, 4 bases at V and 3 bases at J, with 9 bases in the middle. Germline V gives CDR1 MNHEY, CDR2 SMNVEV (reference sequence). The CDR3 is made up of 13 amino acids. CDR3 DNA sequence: TGTGCCAGCAGTTCGGGCTCCTACACTGAAGCTTTCTTT. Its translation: CASSSGSYTEAFF.

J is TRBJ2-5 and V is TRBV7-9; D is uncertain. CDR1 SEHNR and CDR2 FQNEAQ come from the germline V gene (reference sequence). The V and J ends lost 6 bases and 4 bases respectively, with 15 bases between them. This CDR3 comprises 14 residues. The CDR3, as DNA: TGTGCCAGCAGACCAAGGTCCAGTTCAGAGACCCAGTACTTC. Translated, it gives CASRPRSSSETQYF. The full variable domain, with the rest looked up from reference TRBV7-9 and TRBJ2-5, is DTGVSQNPRHKITKRGQNVTFRCDPISEHNRLYWYRQTLGQGPEFLTYFQNEAQLEKSRLLSDRFSAERPKGSFSTLEIQRTEQGDSAMYLCASRPRSSSETQYFGPGTRLLVL.

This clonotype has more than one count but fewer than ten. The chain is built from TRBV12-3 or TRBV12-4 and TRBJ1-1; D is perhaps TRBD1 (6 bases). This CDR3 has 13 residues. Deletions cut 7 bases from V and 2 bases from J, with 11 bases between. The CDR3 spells CASNGQPNTEAFF. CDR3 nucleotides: TGTGCCAGCAACGGACAGCCCAACACTGAAGCTTTCTTT.

CDR3 DNA sequence: TGTGCCAGCAGCTTCTCCGGGAGAAGGTCCTACGAGCAGTACGTC. This codes for CASSFSGRRSYEQYV. The chain employs TRBV11-2 and TRBJ2-7; tentative D call: TRBD2 (6 bases). The CDR3 is 15 residues long. Trimming cost V 3 bases and J 1 base, with 13 bases left between them. CDR1 and CDR2 from the germline V gene are SGHAT and FQNNGV.

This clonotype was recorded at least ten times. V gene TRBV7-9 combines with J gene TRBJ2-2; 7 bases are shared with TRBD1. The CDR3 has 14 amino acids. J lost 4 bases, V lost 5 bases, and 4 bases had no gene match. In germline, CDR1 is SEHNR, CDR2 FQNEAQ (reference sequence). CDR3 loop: CASSRGQITGELFF. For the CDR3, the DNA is TGTGCCAGCAGCAGGGGACAGATCACCGGGGAGCTGTTTTTT.

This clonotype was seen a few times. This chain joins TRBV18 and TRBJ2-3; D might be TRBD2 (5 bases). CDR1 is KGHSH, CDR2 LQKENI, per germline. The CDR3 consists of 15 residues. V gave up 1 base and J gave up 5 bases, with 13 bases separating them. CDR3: CASSPLTDRGDTQYF. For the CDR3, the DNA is TGTGCCAGCTCACCACTAACGGACCGGGGAGATACGCAGTATTTT.

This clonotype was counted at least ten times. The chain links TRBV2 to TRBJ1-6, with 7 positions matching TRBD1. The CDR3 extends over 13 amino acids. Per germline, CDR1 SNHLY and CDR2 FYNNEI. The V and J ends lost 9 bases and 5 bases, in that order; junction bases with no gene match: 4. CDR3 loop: CARRDRDNSPLHF. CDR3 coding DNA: TGTGCCAGACGGGACAGAGATAATTCACCCCTCCACTTT.

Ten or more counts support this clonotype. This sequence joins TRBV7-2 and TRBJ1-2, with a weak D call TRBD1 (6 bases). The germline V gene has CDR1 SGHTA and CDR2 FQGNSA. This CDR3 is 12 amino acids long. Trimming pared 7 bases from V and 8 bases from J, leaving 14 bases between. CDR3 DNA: TGTGCCAGCAACCTGGGGGGCTTGGGCTACACCTTC. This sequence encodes CASNLGGLGYTF.

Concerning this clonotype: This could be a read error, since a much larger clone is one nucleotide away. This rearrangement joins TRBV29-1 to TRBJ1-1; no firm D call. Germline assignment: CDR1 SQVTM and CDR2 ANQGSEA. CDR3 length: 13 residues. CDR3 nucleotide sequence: TGCAGCGTTGACGCCGGGGTTTACACTGATGCTTTCTTT. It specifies CSVDAGVYTDAFF.

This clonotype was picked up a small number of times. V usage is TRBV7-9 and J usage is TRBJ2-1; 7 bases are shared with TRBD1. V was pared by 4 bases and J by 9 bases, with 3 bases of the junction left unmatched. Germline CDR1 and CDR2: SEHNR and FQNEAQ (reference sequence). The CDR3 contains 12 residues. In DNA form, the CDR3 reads TGTGCCAGCAGCTCACAGGGGACTGAGCAGTTCTTC. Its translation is CASSSQGTEQFF. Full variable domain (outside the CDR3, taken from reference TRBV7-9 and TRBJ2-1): DTGVSQNPRHKITKRGQNVTFRCDPISEHNRLYWYRQTLGQGPEFLTYFQNEAQLEKSRLLSDRFSAERPKGSFSTLEIQRTEQGDSAMYLCASSSQGTEQFFGPGTRLTVL.

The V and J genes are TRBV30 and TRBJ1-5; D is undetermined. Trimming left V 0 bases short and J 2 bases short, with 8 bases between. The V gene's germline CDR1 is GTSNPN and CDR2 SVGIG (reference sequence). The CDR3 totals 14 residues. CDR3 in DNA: TGTGCCTGGAGTGTACCGGCAGGCAATCAGCCCCAGCATTTT. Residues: CAWSVPAGNQPQHF.

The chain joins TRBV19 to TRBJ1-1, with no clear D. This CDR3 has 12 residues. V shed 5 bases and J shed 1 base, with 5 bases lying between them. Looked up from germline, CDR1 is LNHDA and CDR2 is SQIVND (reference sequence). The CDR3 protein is CASSWPNTEAFF. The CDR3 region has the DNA TGTGCCAGTAGTTGGCCGAACACTGAAGCTTTCTTT.